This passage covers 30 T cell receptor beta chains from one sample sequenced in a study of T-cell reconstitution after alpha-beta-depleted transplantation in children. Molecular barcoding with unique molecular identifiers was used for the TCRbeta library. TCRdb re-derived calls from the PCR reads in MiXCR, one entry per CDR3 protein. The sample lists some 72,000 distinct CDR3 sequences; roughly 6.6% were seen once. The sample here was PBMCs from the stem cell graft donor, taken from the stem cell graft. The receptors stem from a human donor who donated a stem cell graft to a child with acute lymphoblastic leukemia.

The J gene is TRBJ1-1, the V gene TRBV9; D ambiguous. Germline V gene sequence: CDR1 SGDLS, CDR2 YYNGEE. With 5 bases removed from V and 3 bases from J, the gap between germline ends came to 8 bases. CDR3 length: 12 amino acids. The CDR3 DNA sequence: TGTGCCAGCAGGCCCCTTCACACTGAAGCTTTCTTT. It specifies CASRPLHTEAFF.

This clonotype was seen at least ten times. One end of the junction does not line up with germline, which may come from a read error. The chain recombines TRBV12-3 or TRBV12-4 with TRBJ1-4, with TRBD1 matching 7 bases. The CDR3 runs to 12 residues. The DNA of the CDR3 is TGTGCCTGCAGGGGGTGGCGAGAAAAACTGTTTTTT. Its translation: CACRGWREKLFF.

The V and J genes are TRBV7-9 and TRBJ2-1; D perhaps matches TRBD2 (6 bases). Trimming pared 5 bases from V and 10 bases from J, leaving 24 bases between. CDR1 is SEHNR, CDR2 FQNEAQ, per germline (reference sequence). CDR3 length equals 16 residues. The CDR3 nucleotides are TGTGCCAGCAGCCACCTTGGAGGCGCGCCCGGGGGAGAGCAGTTCTTC. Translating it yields CASSHLGGAPGGEQFF.

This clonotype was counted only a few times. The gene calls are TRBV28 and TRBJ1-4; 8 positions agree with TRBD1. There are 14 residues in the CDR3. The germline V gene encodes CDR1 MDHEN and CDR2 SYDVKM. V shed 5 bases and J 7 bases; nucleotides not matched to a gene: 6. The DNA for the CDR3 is TGTGCCAGCAGTCCAACAGGGGGTAGTGAAAAACTGTTTTTT. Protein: CASSPTGGSEKLFF.

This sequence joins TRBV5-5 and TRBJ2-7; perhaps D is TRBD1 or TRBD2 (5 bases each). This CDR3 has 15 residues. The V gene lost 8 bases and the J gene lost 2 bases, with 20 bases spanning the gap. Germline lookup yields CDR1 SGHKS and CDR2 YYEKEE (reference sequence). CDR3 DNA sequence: TGTGCCAGTATCGGGGCCCCAAGGTTGGCCTACGAGCAGTACTTC. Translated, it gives CASIGAPRLAYEQYF.

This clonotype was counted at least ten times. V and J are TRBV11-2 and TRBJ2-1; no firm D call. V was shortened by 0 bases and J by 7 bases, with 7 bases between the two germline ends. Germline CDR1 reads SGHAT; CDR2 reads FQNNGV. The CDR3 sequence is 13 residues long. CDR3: CASSLEPRNEQFF. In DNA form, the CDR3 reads TGTGCCAGCAGCTTAGAACCGAGAAATGAGCAGTTCTTC.

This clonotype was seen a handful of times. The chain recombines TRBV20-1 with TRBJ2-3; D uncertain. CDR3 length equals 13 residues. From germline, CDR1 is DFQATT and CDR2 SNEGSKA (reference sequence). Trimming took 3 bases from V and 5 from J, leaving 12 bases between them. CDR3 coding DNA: TGCAGTGCTAGGGCCCCTGGCATAGATACGCAGTATTTT. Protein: CSARAPGIDTQYF.

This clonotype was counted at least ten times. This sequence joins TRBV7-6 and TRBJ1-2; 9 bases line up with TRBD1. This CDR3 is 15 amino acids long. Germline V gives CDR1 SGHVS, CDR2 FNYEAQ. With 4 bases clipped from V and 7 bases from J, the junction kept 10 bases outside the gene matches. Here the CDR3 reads CASSSIDRGFGGYTF. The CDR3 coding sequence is TGTGCCAGCAGCTCGATAGACAGGGGGTTCGGTGGCTACACCTTC.

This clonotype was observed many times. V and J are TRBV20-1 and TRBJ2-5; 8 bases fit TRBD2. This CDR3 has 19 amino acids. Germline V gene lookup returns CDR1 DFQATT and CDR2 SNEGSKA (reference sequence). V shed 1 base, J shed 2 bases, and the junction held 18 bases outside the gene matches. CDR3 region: CSARALSAYGGGPQETQYF. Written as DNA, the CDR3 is TGCAGTGCTAGAGCTTTATCGGCCTATGGCGGGGGGCCTCAAGAGACCCAGTACTTC.

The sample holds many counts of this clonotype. The DNA for the CDR3 is TGCAGTGCTAGAATTCCGGCGGGGGGGCGGGATACGCAGTATTTT. This encodes CSARIPAGGRDTQYF. V gene TRBV20-1 combines with J gene TRBJ2-3, with TRBD2 matching over 9 bases. V dropped 2 bases and J dropped 6; count of bases not matched to a gene: 9. The germline gives CDR1 DFQATT, CDR2 SNEGSKA (reference sequence). This CDR3 has 15 residues.

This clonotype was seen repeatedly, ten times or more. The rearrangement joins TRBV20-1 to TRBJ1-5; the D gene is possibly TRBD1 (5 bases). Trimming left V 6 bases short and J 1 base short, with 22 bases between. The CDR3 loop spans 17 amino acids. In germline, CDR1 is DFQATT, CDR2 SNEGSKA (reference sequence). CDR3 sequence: CSATSSVGKGSNQPQHF. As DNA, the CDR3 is TGCAGTGCCACCTCCAGCGTGGGAAAGGGGAGCAATCAGCCCCAGCATTTT.

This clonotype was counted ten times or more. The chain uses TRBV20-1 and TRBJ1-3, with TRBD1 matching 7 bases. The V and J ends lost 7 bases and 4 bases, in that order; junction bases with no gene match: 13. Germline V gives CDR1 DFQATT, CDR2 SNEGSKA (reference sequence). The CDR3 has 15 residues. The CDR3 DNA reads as TGCAGTGTCTCGCCAACAGGGGCAAAGGGAAACACCATATATTTT. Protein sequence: CSVSPTGAKGNTIYF.

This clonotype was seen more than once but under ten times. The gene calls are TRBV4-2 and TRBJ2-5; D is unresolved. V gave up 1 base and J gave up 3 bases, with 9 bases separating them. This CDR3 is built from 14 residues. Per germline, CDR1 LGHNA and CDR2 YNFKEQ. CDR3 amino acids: CASSQGLDEETQYF. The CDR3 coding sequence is TGTGCCAGCAGCCAAGGTTTAGACGAAGAGACCCAGTACTTC.

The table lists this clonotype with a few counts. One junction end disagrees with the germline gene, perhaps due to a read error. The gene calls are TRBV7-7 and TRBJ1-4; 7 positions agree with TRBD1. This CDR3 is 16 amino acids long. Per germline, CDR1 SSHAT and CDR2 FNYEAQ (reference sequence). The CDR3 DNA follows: TGTGCTAGCAGCTCCGACAGGGATGATAGTCGTGAAAAACTGTTTTTT. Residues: CASSSDRDDSREKLFF.

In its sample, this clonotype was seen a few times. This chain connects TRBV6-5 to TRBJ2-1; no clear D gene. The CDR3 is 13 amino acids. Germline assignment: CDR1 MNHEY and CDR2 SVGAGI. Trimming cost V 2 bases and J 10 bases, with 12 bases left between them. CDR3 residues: CASSYLLRGEQFF. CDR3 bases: TGTGCCAGCAGTTACCTTTTGAGAGGAGAGCAGTTCTTC.

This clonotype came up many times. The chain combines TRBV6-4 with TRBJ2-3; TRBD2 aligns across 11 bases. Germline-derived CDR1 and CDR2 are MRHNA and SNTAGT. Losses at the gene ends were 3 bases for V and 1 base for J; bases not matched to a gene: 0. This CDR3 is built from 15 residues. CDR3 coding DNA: TGTGCCAGCAGTGAGGGACTAGCGGGCACAGATACGCAGTATTTT. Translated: CASSEGLAGTDTQYF.

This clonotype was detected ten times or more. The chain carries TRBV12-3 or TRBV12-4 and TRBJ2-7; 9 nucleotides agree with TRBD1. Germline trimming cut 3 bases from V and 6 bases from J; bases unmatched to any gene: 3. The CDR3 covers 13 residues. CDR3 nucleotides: TGTGCCAGCAGTTTTGGACAGGGGATCGAGCAGTACTTC. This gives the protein CASSFGQGIEQYF.

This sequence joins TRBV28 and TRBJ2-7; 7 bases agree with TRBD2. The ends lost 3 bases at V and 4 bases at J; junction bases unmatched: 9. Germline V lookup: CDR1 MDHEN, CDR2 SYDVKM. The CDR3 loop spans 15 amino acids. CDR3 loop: CASSLRSGISYEQYF. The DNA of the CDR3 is TGTGCCAGCAGTTTGAGGAGCGGGATCTCATACGAGCAGTACTTC.

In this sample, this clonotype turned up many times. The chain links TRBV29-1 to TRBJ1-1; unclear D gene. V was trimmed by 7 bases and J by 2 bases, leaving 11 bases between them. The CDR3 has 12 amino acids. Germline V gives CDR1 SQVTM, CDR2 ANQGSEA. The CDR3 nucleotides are TGCAGCGCTCACGAGGGCAACACTGAAGCTTTCTTT. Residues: CSAHEGNTEAFF.

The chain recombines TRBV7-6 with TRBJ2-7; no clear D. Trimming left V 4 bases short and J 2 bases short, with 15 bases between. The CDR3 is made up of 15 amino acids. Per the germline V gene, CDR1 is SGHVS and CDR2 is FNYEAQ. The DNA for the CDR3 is TGTGCCAGCAGCTCAGACATGAGTTTTACCTACGAGCAGTACTTC. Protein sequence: CASSSDMSFTYEQYF.

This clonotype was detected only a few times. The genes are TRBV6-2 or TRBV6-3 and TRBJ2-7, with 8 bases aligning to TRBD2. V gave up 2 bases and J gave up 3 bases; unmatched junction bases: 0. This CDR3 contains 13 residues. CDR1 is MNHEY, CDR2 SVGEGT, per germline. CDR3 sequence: CASSYGTSYEQYF. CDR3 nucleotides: TGTGCCAGCAGTTACGGGACTAGCTACGAGCAGTACTTC.

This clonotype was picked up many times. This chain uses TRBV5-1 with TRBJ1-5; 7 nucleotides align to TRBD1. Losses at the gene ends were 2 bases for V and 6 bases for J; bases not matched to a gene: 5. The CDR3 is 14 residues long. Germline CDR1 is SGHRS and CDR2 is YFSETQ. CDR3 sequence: CASSFEGAGQPQHF. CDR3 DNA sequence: TGCGCCAGCAGCTTTGAGGGGGCAGGTCAGCCCCAGCATTTT.

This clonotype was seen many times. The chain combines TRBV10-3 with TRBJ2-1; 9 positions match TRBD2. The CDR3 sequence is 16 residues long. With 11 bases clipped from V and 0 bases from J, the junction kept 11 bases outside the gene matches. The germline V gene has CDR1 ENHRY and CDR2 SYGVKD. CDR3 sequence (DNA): TGTGCCGTAAGGAAGCGGGAGGCCCCCTCCTACAATGAGCAGTTCTTC. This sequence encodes CAVRKREAPSYNEQFF.

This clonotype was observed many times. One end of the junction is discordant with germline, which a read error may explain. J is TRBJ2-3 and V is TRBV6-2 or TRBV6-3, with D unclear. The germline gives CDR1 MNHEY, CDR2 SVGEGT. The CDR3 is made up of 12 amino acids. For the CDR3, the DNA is TGTGCCAGCAGTTACTCGGCTGACTCGCGATCCTTT. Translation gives CASSYSADSRSF.

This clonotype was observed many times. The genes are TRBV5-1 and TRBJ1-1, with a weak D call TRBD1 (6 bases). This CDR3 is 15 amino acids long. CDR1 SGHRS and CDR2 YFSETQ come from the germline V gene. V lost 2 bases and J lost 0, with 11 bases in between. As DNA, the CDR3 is TGCGCCAGCAGCTTCCCGGACAGTTTGAACACTGAAGCTTTCTTT. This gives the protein CASSFPDSLNTEAFF.

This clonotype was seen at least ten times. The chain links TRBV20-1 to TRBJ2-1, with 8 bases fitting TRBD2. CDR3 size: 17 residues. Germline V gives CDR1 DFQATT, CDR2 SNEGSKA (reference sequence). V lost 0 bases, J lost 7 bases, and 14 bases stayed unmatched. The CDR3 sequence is CSARDFITGTSVNEQFF. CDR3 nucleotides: TGCAGTGCTAGAGACTTTATTACCGGGACTAGTGTTAATGAGCAGTTCTTC.

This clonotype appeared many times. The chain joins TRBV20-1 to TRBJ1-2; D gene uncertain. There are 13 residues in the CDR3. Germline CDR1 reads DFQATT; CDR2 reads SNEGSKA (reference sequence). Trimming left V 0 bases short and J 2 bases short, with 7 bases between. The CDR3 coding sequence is TGCAGTGCTAGAGATACCGGGAACTATGGCTACACCTTC. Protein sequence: CSARDTGNYGYTF.

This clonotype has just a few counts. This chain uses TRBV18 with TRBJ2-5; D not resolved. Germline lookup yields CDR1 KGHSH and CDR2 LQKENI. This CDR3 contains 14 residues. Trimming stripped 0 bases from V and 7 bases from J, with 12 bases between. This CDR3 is CASSPPASLGTQYF. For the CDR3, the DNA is TGTGCCAGCTCACCACCAGCCTCTTTGGGGACCCAGTACTTC.

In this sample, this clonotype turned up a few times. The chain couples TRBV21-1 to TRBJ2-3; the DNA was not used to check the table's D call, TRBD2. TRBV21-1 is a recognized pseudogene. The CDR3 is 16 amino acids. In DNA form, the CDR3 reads TGTGCCAGCAGCAAAGCGCTGGGCCTAGATGAGGATACGCAGTATTTT. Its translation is CASSKALGLDEDTQYF.

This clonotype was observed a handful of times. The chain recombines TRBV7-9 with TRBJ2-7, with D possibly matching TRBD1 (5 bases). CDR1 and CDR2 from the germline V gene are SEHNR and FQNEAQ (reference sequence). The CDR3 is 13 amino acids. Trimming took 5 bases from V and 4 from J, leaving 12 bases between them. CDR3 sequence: CASSTKDNYEQYF. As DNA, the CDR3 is TGTGCCAGCAGCACAAAGGACAATTACGAGCAGTACTTC.